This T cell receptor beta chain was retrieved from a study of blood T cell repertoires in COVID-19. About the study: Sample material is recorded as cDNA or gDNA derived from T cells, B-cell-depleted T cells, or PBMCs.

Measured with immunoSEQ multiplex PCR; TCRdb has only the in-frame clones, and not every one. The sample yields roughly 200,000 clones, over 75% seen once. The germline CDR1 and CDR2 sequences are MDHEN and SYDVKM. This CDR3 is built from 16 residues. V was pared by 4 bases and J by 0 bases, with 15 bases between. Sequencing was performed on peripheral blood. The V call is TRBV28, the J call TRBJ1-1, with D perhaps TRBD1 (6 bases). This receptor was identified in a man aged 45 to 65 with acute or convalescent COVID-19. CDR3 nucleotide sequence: TGTGCCAGCAGTTCCGCCGGACAGCCGATGAACACTGAAGCTTTCTTT. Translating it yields CASSSAGQPMNTEAFF.